This T cell receptor beta chain was found in a study of cytomegalovirus exposure and HLA in healthy donors. There are a few counts of this clone. No antigen is known for it. V lost 5 bases, J lost 2 bases, and 10 bases lay in between. Germline CDR1 reads MNHEY; CDR2 reads SVGAGI. CDR3 length: 13 residues. Study observations and caveats: 164 TCR beta chains were listed as cytomegalovirus-associated. TCR beta V segments were, for the most part, productive about 87% or about 30% of the time in an earlier analysis. Because they were indistinguishable, some V segments, including TRBV6-2 and TRBV6-3, were excluded. HLA-A and HLA-B allele assignments for most subjects were reportedly predicted accurately using TCR beta sequences.

In the PCR, 60 Vbeta and 13 Jbeta primers were used. The protocol was immunoSEQ multiplex PCR, while the TCRdb copy is restricted to in-frame clones and leaves out a portion. Seen here are fewer than 120,000 clones, just over 75% observed once, and the top ten hold 13%. This chain uses TRBV6-5 with TRBJ2-7; weak D call: TRBD1 (5 bases). This TCR was sampled from a man aged 25-45 years in good health and CMV-seropositive. Sequenced input: PBMCs. The CDR3 spells CASSPTAPYEQYF. Written as DNA, the CDR3 is TGTGCCAGCAGTCCGACAGCGCCCTACGAGCAGTACTTC.